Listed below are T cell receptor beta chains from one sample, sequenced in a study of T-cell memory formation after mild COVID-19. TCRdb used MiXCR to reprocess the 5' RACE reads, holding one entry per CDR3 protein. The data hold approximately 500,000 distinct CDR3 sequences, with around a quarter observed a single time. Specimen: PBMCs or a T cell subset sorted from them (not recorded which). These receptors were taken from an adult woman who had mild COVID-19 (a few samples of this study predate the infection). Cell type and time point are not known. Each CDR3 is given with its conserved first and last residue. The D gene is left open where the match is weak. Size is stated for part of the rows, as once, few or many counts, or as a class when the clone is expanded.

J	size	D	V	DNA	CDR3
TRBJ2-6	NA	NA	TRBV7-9	TGTGCCTCGAGCGCGGTGACCGGGGCCAACGTCCTGACTTTC	CASSAVTGANVLTF
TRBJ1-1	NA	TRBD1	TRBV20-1	TGCAGTGCTAGGGAGACAGGGGCTAACACTGAAGCTTTCTTT	CSARETGANTEAFF
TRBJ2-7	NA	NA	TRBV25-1	TGTGCCAGCAGTGAATGGGTTGACGGTGCGGGCGAGCAGTACTTC	CASSEWVDGAGEQYF
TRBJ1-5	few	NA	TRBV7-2	TGTGCCAGCAGCTTAGGGGGCGGGTACAATCAGCCCCAGCATTTT	CASSLGGGYNQPQHF
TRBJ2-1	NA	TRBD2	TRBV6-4	TGTGCCAGCGGGGAAACTAGCGGGAACAATGAGCAGTTCTTC	CASGETSGNNEQFF
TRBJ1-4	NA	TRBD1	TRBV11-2	TGTGCCAGCAGCTTAGGGGACAGGGAGAGTGAAAAACTGTTTTTT	CASSLGDRESEKLFF
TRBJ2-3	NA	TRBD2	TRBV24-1	TGTGCCACCAGTGATTTTGAGACTAGCGGGAGCACAGATACGCAGTATTTT	CATSDFETSGSTDTQYF
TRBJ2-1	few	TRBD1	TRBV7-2	TGTGCCAGCAGCTTGTTTACCAGGACAGGGAATTCACGCGAGCAGTTCTTC	CASSLFTRTGNSREQFF
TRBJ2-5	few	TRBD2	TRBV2	TGTGCCAGCAGCCGGGGACTAGCGGGAGGAGAGACCCAGTACTTC	CASSRGLAGGETQYF
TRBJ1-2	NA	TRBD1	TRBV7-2	TGTGCCAGCAGCTTAGAGGTTAGGGGGCGCGGTGGCTACACCTTC	CASSLEVRGRGGYTF
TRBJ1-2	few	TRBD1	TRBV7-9	TGTGCCAGCAGCCCCGGGACAGCGACGGCCTATGGCTACACCTTC	CASSPGTATAYGYTF
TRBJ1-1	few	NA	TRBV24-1	TGTGCCACCAGTGATTCCACGGGGGGCACTGAAGCTTTCTTT	CATSDSTGGTEAFF
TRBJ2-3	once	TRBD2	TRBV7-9	TGTGCCAGCAGTCGGCGGGGGAACACAGATACGCAGTATTTT	CASSRRGNTDTQYF
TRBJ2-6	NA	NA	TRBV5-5	TGTGCCAGCAGCTTGGATGTGCGCTGGCATCCTGGGGCCAACGTCCTGACTTTC	CASSLDVRWHPGANVLTF
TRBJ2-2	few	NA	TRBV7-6	TGTGCCAGCAGCTTAGCGTTCGGGGAGCTGTTTTTT	CASSLAFGELFF
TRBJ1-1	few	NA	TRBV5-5	TGTGCCAGCAGCTTGGGTCATGGGACGACGTCAGCTTTCTTT	CASSLGHGTTSAFF
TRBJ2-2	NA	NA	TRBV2	TGTGCCAGCAGTGAGGACGGGTCCAACACCGGGGAGCTGTTTTTT	CASSEDGSNTGELFF
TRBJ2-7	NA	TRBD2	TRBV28	TGTGCCAGCAGGGCGGGACTAGCGGACTACGAGCAGTACTTC	CASRAGLADYEQYF
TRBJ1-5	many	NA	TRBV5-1	TGCGCCAGCAGCTTCCCAGGGAGCTATAGCAATCAGCCCCAGCATTTT	CASSFPGSYSNQPQHF
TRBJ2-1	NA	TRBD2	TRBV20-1	TGCAGTGCTAGGGTCGGGCTAGCGGCTTCTTACAATGAGCAGTTCTTC	CSARVGLAASYNEQFF
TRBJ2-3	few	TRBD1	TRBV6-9	TGTGCCACCCTAGGGGGACAGGGGACAGATACGCAGTATTTT	CATLGGQGTDTQYF
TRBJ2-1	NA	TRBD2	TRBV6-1	TGTGCCAGCATAGAAATCGGAACTAGCGGGGCGGGTGAGCAGTTCTTC	CASIEIGTSGAGEQFF
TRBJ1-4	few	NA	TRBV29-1	TGCAGCGTGCGGCTAGATCCAACTAATGAAAAACTGTTTTTT	CSVRLDPTNEKLFF
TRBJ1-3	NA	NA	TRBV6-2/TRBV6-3	TGTGCCAGCAGCCGCGACGGAACGTCTGGAAACACCATATATTTT	CASSRDGTSGNTIYF
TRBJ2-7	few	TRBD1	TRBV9	TGTGCCAGCAGCGGACGACAGGGGCAACACGAGCAGTACTTC	CASSGRQGQHEQYF
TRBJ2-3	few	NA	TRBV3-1	TGTGCCAGCAGCCAGCGGCCTTCTGGGCGCACAGATACGCAGTATTTT	CASSQRPSGRTDTQYF
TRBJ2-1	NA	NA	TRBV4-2	TGTGCCAGCAGCCAATCTCAAGCGGGCAATGAGCAGTTCTTC	CASSQSQAGNEQFF
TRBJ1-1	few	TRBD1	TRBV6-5	TGTGCCAGCAGCCGGGGACAGTTGTCCCCTGAAGCTTTCTTT	CASSRGQLSPEAFF
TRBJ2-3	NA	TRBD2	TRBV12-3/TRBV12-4	TGTGCCAGCAGTCCCAACCTAGGACTAGCGGGGGGTTCAGATACGCAGTATTTT	CASSPNLGLAGGSDTQYF
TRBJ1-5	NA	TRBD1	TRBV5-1	TGCGCCAGCAGCAGCGGGACAGGGTACGGTCAGCCCCAGCATTTT	CASSSGTGYGQPQHF
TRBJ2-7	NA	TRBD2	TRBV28	TGTGCCAGCGCCGGGACTAACGCCTACGAGCAGTACTTC	CASAGTNAYEQYF
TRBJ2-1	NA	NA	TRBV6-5	TGTGCCAGCAGTCTGGGGGGGGCTAGCTCCTACAATGAGCAGTTCTTC	CASSLGGASSYNEQFF
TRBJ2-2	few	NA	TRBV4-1	TGCGCCAGCAGCCAAGATTGGGGAGGGCGAGGGGGCTCTGAGCTGTTTTTT	CASSQDWGGRGGSELFF
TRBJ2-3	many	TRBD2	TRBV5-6	TGTGCCAGCAGCTCGGGACTAGCCACAGATACGCAGTATTTT	CASSSGLATDTQYF
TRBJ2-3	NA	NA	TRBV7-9	TGTGCCAGCAGCTTAGCCCTAGCGTCTAGCACAGATACGCAGTATTTT	CASSLALASSTDTQYF
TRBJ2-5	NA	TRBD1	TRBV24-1	TGTGCCACCAGTGATACCGGGACAGGGGGGAGAGAGACCCAGTACTTC	CATSDTGTGGRETQYF
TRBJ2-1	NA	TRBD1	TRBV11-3	TGTGCCAGCAGCTTAGCGAACCAGGGGGCCCAGGATGAGCAGTTCTTC	CASSLANQGAQDEQFF
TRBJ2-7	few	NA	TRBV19	TGTGCCAGTAGTATAGCCCCGAGCTCCTACGAGCAGTACTTC	CASSIAPSSYEQYF
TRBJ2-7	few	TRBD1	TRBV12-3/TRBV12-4	TGTGCCAGCAGAACAGGGGGAAAAAGAGGCTACGAGCAGTACTTC	CASRTGGKRGYEQYF
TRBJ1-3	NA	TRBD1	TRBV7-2	TGTGCCAGCAGTTCGACAGGGCAGAGCTCTGGAAACACCATATATTTT	CASSSTGQSSGNTIYF
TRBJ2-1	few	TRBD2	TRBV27	TGTGCCAGCAGTTCGGGGACTAGCTTTAACAATGAGCAGTTCTTC	CASSSGTSFNNEQFF
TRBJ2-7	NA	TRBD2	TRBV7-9	TGTGCCAGCAGCCTCCGGACTAGCGGACCCTACGAGCAGTACTTC	CASSLRTSGPYEQYF
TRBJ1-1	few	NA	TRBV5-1	TGCGCCAGCAGCTTGGGGGGCACCGTGAACACTGAAGCTTTCTTT	CASSLGGTVNTEAFF
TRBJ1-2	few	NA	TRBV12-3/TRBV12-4	TGTGCCAGCAGCCCCCCGGGGGCTAACTATGGCTACACCTTC	CASSPPGANYGYTF
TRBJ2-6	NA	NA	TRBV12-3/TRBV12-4	TGTGCCAGCAGCACCCGGCGAGGGGGGATATCTGGGGCCAACGTCCTGACTTTC	CASSTRRGGISGANVLTF
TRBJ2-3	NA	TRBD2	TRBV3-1	TGTGCCAGCAGCCATATGATACAGTCTAGCGGGGGACCCCCGGATACGCAGTATTTT	CASSHMIQSSGGPPDTQYF
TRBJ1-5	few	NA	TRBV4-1	TGCGCCAGCAGCCAAGCCACCGGGACACAATATGCCCAGCATTTT	CASSQATGTQYAQHF
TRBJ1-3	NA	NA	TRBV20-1	TGCAGTGCTAGGAATAAGTTTACGGGAAACACCATATATTTT	CSARNKFTGNTIYF
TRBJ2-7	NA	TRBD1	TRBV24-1	TGTGCCACCAGTGATCCGGGACAGGGTATCTACGAGCAGTACTTC	CATSDPGQGIYEQYF
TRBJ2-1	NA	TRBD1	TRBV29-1	TGCAGCGTCTCAGGGGGCTTGAGCTCCTACAATGAGCAGTTCTTC	CSVSGGLSSYNEQFF
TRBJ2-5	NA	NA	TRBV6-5	TGTGCCAGCAGTCCCCGCGAAAAGCAAGAGACCCAGTACTTC	CASSPREKQETQYF
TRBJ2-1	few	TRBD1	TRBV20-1	TGCAGTGCTAGAGATCGGGACAGGGAGTTTCTGGCGGGAGTATGGAATGAGCAGTTCTTC	CSARDRDREFLAGVWNEQFF
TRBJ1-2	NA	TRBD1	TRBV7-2	TGTGCCAGCAGCTTCGACAGGGGAGTATTGTATGGCTACACCTTC	CASSFDRGVLYGYTF
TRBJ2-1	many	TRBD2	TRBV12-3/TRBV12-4	TGTGCCAGCACCCCCCAGCGGACTAGCGGGAGGGAAAGGTCCTACAATGAGCAGTTCTTC	CASTPQRTSGRERSYNEQFF
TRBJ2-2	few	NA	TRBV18	TGTGCCAGCTCACCAAAGGACACCGGGGAGCTGTTTTTT	CASSPKDTGELFF
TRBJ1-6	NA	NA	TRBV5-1	TGCGCCAGCAGCCTCCGACAGAGAGATAATTCACCCCTCCACTTT	CASSLRQRDNSPLHF
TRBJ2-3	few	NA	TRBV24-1	TGTGCCACCAGCTCCGGTTTTAGGGACACAGATACGCAGTATTTT	CATSSGFRDTDTQYF